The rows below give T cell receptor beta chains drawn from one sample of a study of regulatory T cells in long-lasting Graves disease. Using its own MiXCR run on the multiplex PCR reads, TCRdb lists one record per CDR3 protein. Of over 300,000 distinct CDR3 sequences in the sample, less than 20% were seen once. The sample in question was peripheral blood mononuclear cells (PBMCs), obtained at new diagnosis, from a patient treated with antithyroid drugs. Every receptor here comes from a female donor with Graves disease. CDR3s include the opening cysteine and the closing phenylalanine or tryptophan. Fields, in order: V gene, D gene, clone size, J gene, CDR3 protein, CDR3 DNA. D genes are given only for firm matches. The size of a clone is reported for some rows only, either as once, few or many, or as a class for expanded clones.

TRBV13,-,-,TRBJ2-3,CVSSSNTISTDTQYF,TGTGTCAGCAGCTCAAACACCATTAGCACAGATACGCAGTATTTT
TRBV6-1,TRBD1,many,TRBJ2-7,CASSTLDREGEQYF,TGTGCCAGCAGTACCCTCGACAGGGAAGGAGAGCAGTACTTC
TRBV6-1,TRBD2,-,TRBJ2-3,CASQRRLVVGGEFGTDTQYF,TGTGCCAGCCAACGACGATTAGTAGTGGGGGGGGAGTTCGGCACAGATACGCAGTATTTT
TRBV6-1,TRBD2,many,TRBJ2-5,CASSVRASGRGETQYF,TGTGCCAGCAGTGTAAGAGCGAGCGGGAGAGGGGAGACCCAGTACTTC
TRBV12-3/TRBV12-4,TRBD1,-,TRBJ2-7,CASSQQGFSYEQYF,TGTGCCAGCAGTCAACAGGGGTTCTCCTACGAGCAGTACTTC
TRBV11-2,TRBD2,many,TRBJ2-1,CASSLRLTSGSTYNEQFF,TGTGCCAGCAGCTTACGATTGACTAGCGGATCTACTTACAATGAGCAGTTCTTC
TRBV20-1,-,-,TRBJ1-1,CSARDLGKNTEAFF,TGCAGTGCTAGAGATTTAGGGAAGAACACTGAAGCTTTCTTT
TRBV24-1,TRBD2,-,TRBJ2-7,CATSATSGRESPYEQYF,TGTGCCACCAGTGCGACTAGCGGGAGGGAATCTCCCTACGAGCAGTACTTC
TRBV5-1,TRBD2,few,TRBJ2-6,CASSSGTSSFGANVLTF,TGCGCCAGCAGCTCCGGGACTAGTTCGTTTGGGGCCAACGTCCTGACTTTC
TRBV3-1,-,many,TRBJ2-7,CASSRRGDHEQYF,TGTGCCAGCAGCCGGAGGGGGGACCACGAGCAGTACTTC
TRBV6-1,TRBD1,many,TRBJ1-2,CASSELLGGQGALYGYTF,TGTGCCAGCAGTGAATTATTGGGGGGACAGGGGGCCCTCTATGGCTACACCTTC
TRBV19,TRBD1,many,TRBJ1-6,CATVNRGQNSPLHF,TGTGCCACTGTAAACAGGGGGCAAAATTCACCCCTCCACTTT
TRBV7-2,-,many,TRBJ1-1,CASSFLQRFSSPEAFF,TGTGCCAGCAGCTTTCTTCAGAGGTTCAGTTCCCCTGAAGCTTTCTTT
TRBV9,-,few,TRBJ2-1,CASSVSALGEQFF,TGTGCCAGCAGCGTCAGCGCACTAGGGGAGCAGTTCTTC